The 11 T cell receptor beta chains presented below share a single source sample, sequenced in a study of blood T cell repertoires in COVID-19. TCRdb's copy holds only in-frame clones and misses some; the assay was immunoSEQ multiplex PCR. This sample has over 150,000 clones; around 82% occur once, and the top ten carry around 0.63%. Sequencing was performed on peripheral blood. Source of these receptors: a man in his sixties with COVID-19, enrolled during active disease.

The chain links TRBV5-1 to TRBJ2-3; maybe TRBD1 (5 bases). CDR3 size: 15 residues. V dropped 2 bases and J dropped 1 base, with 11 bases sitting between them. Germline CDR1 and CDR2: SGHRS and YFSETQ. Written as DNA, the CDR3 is TGCGCCAGCAGCTTTTCTGGCAGGGGCACAGATACGCAGTATTTT. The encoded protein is CASSFSGRGTDTQYF.

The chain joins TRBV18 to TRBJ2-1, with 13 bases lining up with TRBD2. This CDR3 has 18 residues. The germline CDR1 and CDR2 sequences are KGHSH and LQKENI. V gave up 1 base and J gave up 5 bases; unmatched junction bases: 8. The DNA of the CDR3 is TGTGCCAGCTCACCACTCGGACTAGCGGGAGATAGCGACAATGAGCAGTTCTTC. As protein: CASSPLGLAGDSDNEQFF. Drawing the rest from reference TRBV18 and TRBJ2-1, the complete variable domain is NAGVMQNPRHLVRRRGQEARLRCSPMKGHSHVYWYRQLPEEGLKFMVYLQKENIIDESGMPKERFSAEFPKEGPSILRIQQVVRGDSAAYFCASSPLGLAGDSDNEQFFGPGTRLTVL.

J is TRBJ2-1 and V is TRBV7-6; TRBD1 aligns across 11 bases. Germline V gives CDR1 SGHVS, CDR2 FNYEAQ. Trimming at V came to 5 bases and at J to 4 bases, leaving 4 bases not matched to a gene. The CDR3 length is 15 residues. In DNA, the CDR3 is TGTGCCAGCAGCCGGGGGACAGGGGGGTACAATGAGCAGTTCTTC. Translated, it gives CASSRGTGGYNEQFF.

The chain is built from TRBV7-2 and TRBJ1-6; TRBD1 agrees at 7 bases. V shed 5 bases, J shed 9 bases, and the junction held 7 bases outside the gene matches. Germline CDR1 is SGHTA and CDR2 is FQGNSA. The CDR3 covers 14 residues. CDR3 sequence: CASSADRVASPLHF. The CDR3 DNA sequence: TGTGCCAGCAGCGCCGACAGGGTCGCTTCACCCCTCCACTTT. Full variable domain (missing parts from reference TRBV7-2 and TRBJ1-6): GAGVSQSPSNKVTEKGKDVELRCDPISGHTALYWYRQSLGQGLEFLIYFQGNSAPDKSGLPSDRFSAERTGGSVSTLTIQRTQQEDSAVYLCASSADRVASPLHFGNGTRLTVT.

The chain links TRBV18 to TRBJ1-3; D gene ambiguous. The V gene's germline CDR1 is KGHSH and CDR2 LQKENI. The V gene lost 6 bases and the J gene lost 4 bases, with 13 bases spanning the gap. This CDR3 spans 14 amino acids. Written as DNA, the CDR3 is TGTGCCAGCTCCGCGGGAGTTGAAGGAAACACCATATATTTT. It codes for CASSAGVEGNTIYF. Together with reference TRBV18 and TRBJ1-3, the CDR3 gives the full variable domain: NAGVMQNPRHLVRRRGQEARLRCSPMKGHSHVYWYRQLPEEGLKFMVYLQKENIIDESGMPKERFSAEFPKEGPSILRIQQVVRGDSAAYFCASSAGVEGNTIYFGEGSWLTVV.

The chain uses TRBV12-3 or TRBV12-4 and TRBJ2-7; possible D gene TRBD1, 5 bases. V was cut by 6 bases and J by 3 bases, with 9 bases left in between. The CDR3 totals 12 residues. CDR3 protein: CASSRTHYEQYF. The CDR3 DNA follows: TGTGCCAGCAGCCGGACACACTACGAGCAGTACTTC.

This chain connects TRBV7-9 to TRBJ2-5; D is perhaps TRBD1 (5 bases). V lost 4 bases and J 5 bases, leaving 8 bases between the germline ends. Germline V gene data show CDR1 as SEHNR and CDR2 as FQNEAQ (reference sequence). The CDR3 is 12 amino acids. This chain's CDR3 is CASSSRVETQYF. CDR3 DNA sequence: TGTGCCAGCAGCTCCAGGGTTGAGACCCAGTACTTC.

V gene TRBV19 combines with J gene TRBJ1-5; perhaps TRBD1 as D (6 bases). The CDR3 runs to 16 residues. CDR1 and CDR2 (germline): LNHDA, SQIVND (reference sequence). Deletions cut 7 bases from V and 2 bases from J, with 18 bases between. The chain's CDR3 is CASISQGGFRNQPQHF. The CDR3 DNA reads TGTGCCAGTATTTCACAGGGAGGGTTTCGCAATCAGCCCCAGCATTTT.

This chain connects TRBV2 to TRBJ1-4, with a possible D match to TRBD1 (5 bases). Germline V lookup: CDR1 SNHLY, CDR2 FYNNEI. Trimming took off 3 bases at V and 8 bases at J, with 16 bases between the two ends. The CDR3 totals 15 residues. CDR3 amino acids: CASSERQPRHEKLFF. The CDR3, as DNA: TGTGCCAGCAGTGAGCGACAGCCTCGGCACGAAAAACTGTTTTTT. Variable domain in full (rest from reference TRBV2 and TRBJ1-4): EPEVTQTPSHQVTQMGQEVILRCVPISNHLYFYWYRQILGQKVEFLVSFYNNEISEKSEIFDDQFSVERPDGSNFTLKIRSTKLEDSAMYFCASSERQPRHEKLFFGSGTQLSVL.

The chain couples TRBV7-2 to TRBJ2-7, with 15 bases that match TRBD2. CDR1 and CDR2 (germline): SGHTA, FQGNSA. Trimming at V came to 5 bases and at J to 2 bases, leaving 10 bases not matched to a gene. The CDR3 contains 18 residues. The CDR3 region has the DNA TGTGCCAGCAGCACGAGTGGACTAGCGGGAGGGCCTCCCTACGAGCAGTACTTC. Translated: CASSTSGLAGGPPYEQYF.

The CDR3 loop reads CASSSGQGGVAFF. DNA of the CDR3: TGTGCCAGCTCATCGGGACAGGGGGGCGTTGCTTTCTTT. The chain has TRBV18 and TRBJ1-1; 11 nucleotides agree with TRBD1. Germline CDR1 KGHSH, CDR2 LQKENI. J lost 11 bases, V lost 5 bases, and 7 bases had no gene match. The CDR3 consists of 13 residues. The complete variable domain, with remaining parts taken from reference TRBV18 and TRBJ1-1, reads NAGVMQNPRHLVRRRGQEARLRCSPMKGHSHVYWYRQLPEEGLKFMVYLQKENIIDESGMPKERFSAEFPKEGPSILRIQQVVRGDSAAYFCASSSGQGGVAFFGQGTRLTVV.